This entry is about one TCR beta chain. Its antigen is unknown. The V gene's germline CDR1 is SGHTA and CDR2 FQGNSA. The junction had 5 bases not matched to a gene; V was cut back by 0 bases and J by 10 bases. The CDR3 runs 14 residues. The data belong to a study of OX40 agonist ivuxolimab in advanced cancers. Regarding the study as a whole: Expansion of clones was among the lowest in partial responders at 0.1-3.0 mg/kg.

Produced via immunoSEQ multiplex PCR; TCRdb's table is partial and in-frame only. The data hold some 70,000 clones, with around 80% observed a single time. The study sampled blood at baseline, cycle 4 day 1, and cycle 7 day 1. The sequencing used CD4+ or CD8+ T cells sorted from blood, collected in a trial of the OX40 agonist ivuxolimab. This clonotype was obtained from an adult with an advanced solid tumor such as melanoma, head and neck, liver or kidney cancer. V usage is TRBV7-2 and J usage is TRBJ1-2, with TRBD1 matching over 10 bases. CDR3 DNA sequence: TGTGCCAGCAGCTTAGCCGGGACAGGGGTTGACTACACCTTC. Translating gives CASSLAGTGVDYTF.